Sequencing of this T cell receptor beta chain was carried out in a study of cytomegalovirus exposure and HLA in healthy donors. About the study: In an earlier analysis, around 100 million unique TCR beta sequences were found from 200 million or so T cells. Study-level points and caveats: There was a cluster of highly shared sequence variants that was likely a sequencing artifact. The authors listed around 150 TCR beta chains as cytomegalovirus-associated. Three chains tied to CMV proved CMV antigen-specific in vitro.

With regard to this clone: The antigen is undetermined.

Germline CDR1 reads MNHEY; CDR2 reads SMNVEV (reference sequence). CDR3 size: 14 residues. V was pared by 6 bases and J by 3 bases, with 4 bases of the junction left unmatched. Primers: 60 Vbeta forward and 13 Jbeta reverse. This table comes from immunoSEQ multiplex PCR, and its TCRdb copy is limited to in-frame clones, with some not included. The data hold under 200,000 clones, with 70% to 85% observed a single time. This sequence was found in a man aged 45-60 years in good health and CMV-seropositive. Sequenced: PBMCs. The V gene is TRBV27, the J gene TRBJ1-5, with 8 bases fitting TRBD1. The CDR3 nucleotides are TGTGCCAGCAGAACGGGACAGGACAATCAGCCCCAGCATTTT. This codes for CASRTGQDNQPQHF.